What follows is one T cell receptor beta chain and its context. The antigen is not known. The PCR contained 60 Vbeta and 13 Jbeta primers. The method was immunoSEQ multiplex PCR; TCRdb's version includes in-frame clones alone and lacks a portion of them. The table lists around 150,000 clones, approximately 80% of them singletons. The data originate from a study of cytomegalovirus exposure and HLA in healthy donors. Study information: Drawn from HLA-typed donors, some 80 million unique TCRs were held in an early data release.

There are 16 residues in the CDR3. Germline CDR1 SGHRS, CDR2 YFSETQ. V lost 3 bases to trimming and J lost 4 bases, with 16 bases between them. Study-level findings and limits: Among the CMV-associated chains, a few were confirmed in vitro as specific for CMV antigens. Some segments of the V type, notably TRBV6-2 and TRBV6-3, were excluded as indistinguishable. Productive rates of about 87% or about 30% were seen for most TCR beta V segments in an earlier analysis.

Sequences were obtained from PBMCs. V usage is TRBV5-1 and J usage is TRBJ2-2, with a tentative D call TRBD2 (5 bases). The receptor's source is a woman between 40 and 50 years old in good health and CMV-seropositive. CDR3 nucleotides: TGCGCCAGCAGCTCGGGTGGCTTTGGAGGCACCGGGGAGCTGTTTTTT. This translates into CASSSGGFGGTGELFF.